This TCR beta chain stems from a study of shared clonotypes between healthy human individuals (dated by TCRdb to 2020 to 2021). The study in broad terms: The cohort included three men and two women between 18 and 49 years of age. To increase sequencing depth and limit assay-specific biases, different laboratories used diverse techniques to prepare libraries and sequence TCR repertoires. For each donor, three plates each were used for CD4 naive and CD4 memory, two plates were used for CD8 naive, and one plate was used for CD8 memory. Each donor's leukapheresis produced roughly between about 0.9 and 9.5 billion PBMCs. The study deeply sequenced blood TCR repertoires of five healthy adults to estimate repertoire size and the extent of clonotype sharing between individuals. The paper's findings and limits, for the study overall: Because the study included only a small number of donors, the genetic and exposure-history diversity represented was limited. Pairwise subsampling indicated that sequencing depth was expected to affect the degree of clonotype sharing among donors. Clonotypes shared by all four sorted-subset donors showed higher generation probabilities than non-shared clonotypes. Larger estimated clonotype richness was generally found for naive subsets than for memory subsets. Sampling was restricted to blood, and TCR repertoires in tissue are likely to differ from TCR repertoires in blood. Across four donors, about 5.2% of naive CD4, approximately 4% of naive CD8, around 2.5% of memory CD4, and around 0.4% of memory CD8 clonotypes were shared. Incomplete sequencing was indicated by rarefaction of sorted-subset datasets, despite the large sequencing depth.

TCR CDR3 regions were amplified from genomic DNA by multiplex PCR using the deep immunoSEQ assay. Genomic DNA extracted from each cell subset was distributed evenly over all wells of several immunoSEQ 96-well plates, and each plate served as one replicate. For sorted subsets, approximately 200 ng of genomic DNA, equivalent to around 31,000 T cell genomes, went into each replicate PCR. Purified libraries were measured with a Qubit 3.0 fluorometer, size-checked on a Bioanalyzer 2100, and measured again with the KAPA Library Quantification kit. Every immunoSEQ 96-well plate was sequenced on a dedicated single-read 150-cycle Illumina NextSeq 550 flow cell. The paper's data handling went like this. Because the immunoSEQ output held only junctional sequences and lacked quality scores, the filtering could not match the filtering applied to full-length reads. To assign V/J genes and CDR3, sequences were annotated using PyIR, a Python wrapper for IgBLAST v1.9, with IMGT germline references. Any read was removed if the V/J assignment was weak (E-value above 1e-6), the CDR3 was missing, or the read contained stop codons, out-of-frame junctions, or ambiguous translated residues. V3J clonotypes were defined as sequences sharing an identical inferred V gene, J gene, and CDR3 amino acid sequence. Percentage overlap between repertoires was computed as shared unique clonotypes divided by the size of the smaller repertoire. Three approaches were used to assess repertoire richness: RTK rarefaction, the Chao1 estimator, and Recon v2.1 estimates of unobserved clonotypes. Generation probabilities were computed with OLGA for all TCRbeta clonotypes obtained by the gDNA method from a few donors. In its TCRdb copy, this immuneACCESS table keeps in-frame sequences only and misses some clones. Where compared with another copy, unresolved V genes explain less than half of these, and the others have no known cause. V and J calls and clone size are as listed in that table; D and trimming were resolved from the DNA. The sample table records roughly 1,500,000 clones; approximately 98.5% of these occur just once. The ten largest clones represent around 0.38% of the sample.

From its cysteine to its phenylalanine, the CDR3 spans 15 amino acids. Kept here is only the CDR3 DNA, which spans 45 bases and is read in frame from base 1. As encoded in the germline V gene (reference sequence), CDR1 is SGHAT while CDR2 is FQDESV. At the junction V is shortened by 5 bases and J by 3 bases; bases outside the gene matches: 5. Of note for this clone: Its binding antigen is unknown. No quality values exist for individual bases; no much larger clone is one base distant.

The donors were healthy, HIV-negative adults who had no recently reported acute infections or vaccinations. Every donor was a Caucasian adult residing in Nashville, Tennessee, USA. Magnetic negative selection was used to enrich CD4+ T cells, after which naive cells were positively selected on CD45RA and the negative fraction became the memory subset. After blood collection by leukapheresis, PBMCs were isolated using Ficoll-Histopaque density gradient centrifugation and then cryopreserved in the vapor phase of liquid nitrogen. Analytical flow cytometry was used to check the purity and quantity of each magnetically sorted T cell population. Genomic DNA was isolated from each sorted fraction and quantified by UV absorbance on a Nanodrop 2000c.

The V and J segments used are TRBV11-1 and TRBJ2-5; 11 bases in the middle match TRBD2. Sequenced material: naive CD4+ T cells sorted from blood. What the cell subset or site label conveys for this sample: CD45RA+ positively selected. The sequence derives from a man between 25 and 39 years old in good health. The CDR3 reads as follows: CASSPTSGIEETQYF. In nucleotide form, the sequence is TGTGCCAGCAGCCCGACTAGCGGGATCGAAGAGACCCAGTACTTC.